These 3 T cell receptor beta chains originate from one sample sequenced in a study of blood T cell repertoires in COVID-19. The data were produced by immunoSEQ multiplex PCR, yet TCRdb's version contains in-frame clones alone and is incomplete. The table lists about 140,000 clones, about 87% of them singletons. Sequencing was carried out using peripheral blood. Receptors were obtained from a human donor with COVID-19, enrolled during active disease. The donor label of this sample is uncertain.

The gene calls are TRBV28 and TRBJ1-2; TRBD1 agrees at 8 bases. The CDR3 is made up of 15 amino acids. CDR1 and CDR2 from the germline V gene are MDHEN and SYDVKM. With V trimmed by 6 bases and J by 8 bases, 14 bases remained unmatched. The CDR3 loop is CASSPSGRGHGGYTF. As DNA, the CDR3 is TGTGCCAGCAGCCCGTCGGGCAGGGGGCATGGGGGCTACACCTTC.

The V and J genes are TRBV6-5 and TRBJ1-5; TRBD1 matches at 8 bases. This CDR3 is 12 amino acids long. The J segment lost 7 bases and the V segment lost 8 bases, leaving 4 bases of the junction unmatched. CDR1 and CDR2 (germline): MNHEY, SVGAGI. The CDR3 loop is CASRSGGQPQHF. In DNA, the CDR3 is TGTGCCAGCCGGTCAGGGGGCCAGCCCCAGCATTTT.

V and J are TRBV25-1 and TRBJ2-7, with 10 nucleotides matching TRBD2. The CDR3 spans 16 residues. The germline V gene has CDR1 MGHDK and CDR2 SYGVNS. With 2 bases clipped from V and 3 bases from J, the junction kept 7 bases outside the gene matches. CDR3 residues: CASSEPQRGGVYEQYF. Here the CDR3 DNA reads TGTGCCAGCAGTGAACCCCAGCGGGGGGGCGTCTACGAGCAGTACTTC.